The 20 T cell receptor beta chains listed next were all sequenced from one sample in a study of T cell responses to AZD1222 COVID-19 vaccine. Here immunoSEQ multiplex PCR was the method, and the copy in TCRdb shows in-frame clones only, minus some. The sample records approximately 120,000 clones, roughly 93% being singletons. The sample in question was peripheral blood, obtained on day 0 of AZD1222 vaccination. These receptors came from an adult in good health.

V and J are TRBV10-3 and TRBJ2-5; TRBD2 matches at 11 bases. CDR3 length: 16 amino acids. V dropped 2 bases and J dropped 5; count of bases not matched to a gene: 7. CDR1 is ENHRY and CDR2 is SYGVKD in the germline V gene. The CDR3, as DNA: TGTGCCATCAGTGAGACTAGCGGGAGCCCATATGAGACCCAGTACTTC. This encodes CAISETSGSPYETQYF.

The CDR3 loop reads CASRPQGKGGNNSPLHF. The CDR3 nucleotides are TGTGCCAGCCGACCGCAGGGCAAAGGAGGGAATAATTCACCCCTCCACTTT. The rearrangement uses TRBV28 and TRBJ1-6, with a possible D match to TRBD1 (5 bases). Germline V CDR1 and CDR2: MDHEN, SYDVKM. V was cut by 8 bases and J by 5 bases, with 22 bases left in between. The CDR3 spans 17 residues.

The gene calls are TRBV5-4 and TRBJ1-2; tentatively, D is TRBD1 (6 bases). The V gene's germline CDR1 is SGHNT and CDR2 YYREEE (reference sequence). V dropped 3 bases and J dropped 4 bases, with 19 bases sitting between them. The CDR3 is 16 residues long. This CDR3 reads CASSSPVGGQLYGYTF. CDR3 in DNA: TGTGCCAGCAGCTCCCCGGTGGGCGGACAGCTCTATGGCTACACCTTC.

This rearrangement joins TRBV9 to TRBJ1-4; D is undetermined. Trimming pared 0 bases from V and 7 bases from J, leaving 10 bases between. Germline V gene lookup returns CDR1 SGDLS and CDR2 YYNGEE. The CDR3 runs 14 residues. CDR3 DNA: TGTGCCAGCAGCGTAGGAGGGCATGGTGAAAAACTGTTTTTT. Encoded protein: CASSVGGHGEKLFF. The whole variable domain, remainder taken from reference TRBV9 and TRBJ1-4, is DSGVTQTPKHLITATGQRVTLRCSPRSGDLSVYWYQQSLDQGLQFLIQYYNGEERAKGNILERFSAQQFPDLHSELNLSSLELGDSALYFCASSVGGHGEKLFFGSGTQLSVL.

The genes are TRBV6-5 and TRBJ2-3, with 8 nucleotides matching TRBD1. With 7 bases clipped from V and 1 base from J, the junction kept 7 bases outside the gene matches. The CDR3 is made up of 15 amino acids. The germline V gene encodes CDR1 MNHEY and CDR2 SVGAGI. The CDR3 nucleotides read TGTGCCAGCATTAACGGACAGGGTCGCACAGATACGCAGTATTTT. Encoded protein: CASINGQGRTDTQYF.

V is TRBV19 and J is TRBJ1-5, with D uncertain. Germline assignment: CDR1 LNHDA and CDR2 SQIVND (reference sequence). V gave up 2 bases and J gave up 0 bases, with 5 bases separating them. The CDR3 runs to 14 residues. CDR3 sequence (DNA): TGTGCCAGTAGTATACGGTATAGCAATCAGCCCCAGCATTTT. This sequence encodes CASSIRYSNQPQHF.

The rearrangement links TRBV5-8 to TRBJ2-3; TRBD1 might be the D (5 bases). Germline values: CDR1 SGHTS, CDR2 YDEGEE. Trimming removed 0 bases at V and 2 bases at J, with 7 bases between. The CDR3 extends over 14 amino acids. Here the CDR3 reads CASSLAGPTDTQYF. The CDR3 DNA follows: TGTGCCAGCAGCTTGGCAGGGCCCACAGATACGCAGTATTTT.

The chain uses TRBV27 and TRBJ2-7, with D tentatively TRBD2 (5 bases). The CDR3 has 15 amino acids. Germline CDR1 and CDR2: MNHEY and SMNVEV (reference sequence). V dropped 4 bases and J dropped 6 bases, with 19 bases sitting between them. Here the CDR3 DNA reads TGTGCCAGCAGTTCCTCCCGGGAATTAGCTACCGAGCAGTACTTC. Its protein is CASSSSRELATEQYF.

This clone was seen once. The CDR3 sequence is CASRGQFF. CDR3 bases: TGTGCCTCGAGGGGGCAGTTCTTC. This chain links TRBV19 with TRBJ2-1; D is possibly TRBD1 or TRBD2 (5 bases each). This CDR3 has 8 residues. V was shortened by 11 bases and J by 12 bases, with 8 bases between the two germline ends. Germline V gene sequence: CDR1 LNHDA, CDR2 SQIVND (reference sequence).

The chain couples TRBV7-2 to TRBJ2-3, with D possibly being TRBD1 (6 bases). The CDR3 is 16 amino acids. CDR1 SGHTA and CDR2 FQGNSA come from the germline V gene. The V end was cut by 2 bases, the J end by 1 base, with 13 bases between. CDR3 DNA sequence: TGTGCCAGCAGCTTAAGTCTGGACAGAGGCACAGATACGCAGTATTTT. Its protein is CASSLSLDRGTDTQYF.

The V and J genes are TRBV5-8 and TRBJ2-5; D possibly corresponds to TRBD1 (6 bases). The CDR3 covers 16 residues. Germline CDR1 and CDR2: SGHTS and YDEGEE. The germline V and J ends were trimmed by 2 bases and 3 bases, with 17 bases remaining between them. DNA of the CDR3: TGTGCCAGCAGCTTTTACACAGGGATCCGGGAAGAGACCCAGTACTTC. This encodes CASSFYTGIREETQYF.

This chain connects TRBV7-3 to TRBJ2-2; D might be TRBD2 (6 bases). The V and J ends lost 1 base and 1 base respectively, with 10 bases between them. The V gene's germline CDR1 is SGHTA and CDR2 FQGTGA. The CDR3 is 16 residues long. CDR3 sequence (DNA): TGTGCCAGCAGCTTAAGCGGGGCGGGGAACACCGGGGAGCTGTTTTTT. Protein product: CASSLSGAGNTGELFF.

The chain links TRBV30 to TRBJ2-3; TRBD2 is a possible D gene (6 bases). The CDR3 is made up of 13 amino acids. The V end lost 8 bases, the J end lost 0 bases, and 12 bases lay between the germline ends. CDR1 is GTSNPN, CDR2 SVGIG, per germline (reference sequence). For the CDR3, the DNA is TGTGCCGGGGAGCGGGCTAGCACAGATACGCAGTATTTT. Translation gives CAGERASTDTQYF.

This chain joins TRBV5-6 and TRBJ1-6, with D hard to call. Germline-derived CDR1 and CDR2 are SGHDT and YYEEEE. Trimming took off 3 bases at V and 4 bases at J, with 8 bases between the two ends. There are 14 residues in the CDR3. The CDR3 DNA reads as TGTGCCAGCAGCTCAGGACGGTATAATTCACCCCTCCACTTT. This translates into CASSSGRYNSPLHF.

This rearrangement joins TRBV7-9 to TRBJ2-2; D may be TRBD1 (5 bases). The CDR3 runs 17 residues. V shed 2 bases and J shed 6 bases, with 19 bases lying between them. Germline CDR1 and CDR2: SEHNR and FQNEAQ (reference sequence). The CDR3 sequence: CASSLLDTPWVAGELFF. The CDR3 nucleotides read TGTGCCAGCAGCTTACTGGACACTCCATGGGTGGCCGGGGAGCTGTTTTTT.

The J gene is TRBJ1-1, the V gene TRBV18; 11 positions match TRBD1. The germline CDR1 and CDR2 sequences are KGHSH and LQKENI. The V segment lost 3 bases and the J segment 3 bases; nucleotides outside the gene matches: 15. This CDR3 is built from 19 residues. The CDR3 sequence is CASSPRRTGGAIGDTEAFF. Here the CDR3 DNA reads TGTGCCAGCTCACCCCGCCGGACAGGGGGCGCGATAGGGGACACTGAAGCTTTCTTT. The full variable domain, completed using reference TRBV18 and TRBJ1-1, is NAGVMQNPRHLVRRRGQEARLRCSPMKGHSHVYWYRQLPEEGLKFMVYLQKENIIDESGMPKERFSAEFPKEGPSILRIQQVVRGDSAAYFCASSPRRTGGAIGDTEAFFGQGTRLTVV.

The chain combines TRBV5-1 with TRBJ1-2; possibly TRBD1 for D (5 bases). V shed 0 bases and J shed 9 bases, with 15 bases lying between them. CDR3 length: 14 residues. Germline CDR1 and CDR2: SGHRS and YFSETQ. The CDR3 DNA sequence: TGCGCCAGCAGCTTGGATCGGCAGGGAGGACGCTACACCTTC. Translating it yields CASSLDRQGGRYTF.

The V gene is TRBV5-8, the J gene TRBJ2-5; 7 bases line up with TRBD1. The CDR3 consists of 16 residues. The V gene end was trimmed by 3 bases and the J gene end by 3 bases; junction bases not matched to a gene: 11. CDR1 and CDR2 (germline): SGHTS, YDEGEE. The CDR3 DNA is TGTGCCAGCAGCTCGTATAAAATACAGGGGAAAGAGACCCAGTACTTC. Protein: CASSSYKIQGKETQYF.

The chain carries TRBV7-9 and TRBJ2-4; D may be TRBD1 (5 bases). Per germline, CDR1 SEHNR and CDR2 FQNEAQ (reference sequence). V was trimmed by 5 bases and J by 12 bases, leaving 11 bases between them. This CDR3 has 11 amino acids. The chain's CDR3 is CASSRGRAQYF. In DNA, the CDR3 is TGTGCCAGCAGCAGGGGCCGAGCTCAGTACTTC.

For this clone: A read error may account for a junction end that differs from germline. The rearrangement joins TRBV30 to TRBJ2-1, with D uncertain. Looked up from germline, CDR1 is GTSNPN and CDR2 is SVGIG (reference sequence). CDR3 length: 12 residues. The CDR3 sequence is CAWSGALNQQFF. The CDR3 bases are TGTGCCTGGAGTGGTGCCCTCAATCAGCAGTTCTTC.